A single sample is the source of the 5 T cell receptor beta chains below, sequenced in a study of cytomegalovirus exposure and HLA in healthy donors. The PCR contained 60 Vbeta and 13 Jbeta primers. The table came from immunoSEQ multiplex PCR; TCRdb's copy has only in-frame clones and leaves some out. The profile covers about 150,000 clones, with roughly four fifths appearing a single time and 3% to 4% taken by the ten largest. Sequenced input: PBMCs. These receptors originate from a male donor in good health and CMV-seronegative.

The chain employs TRBV19 and TRBJ2-1, with 10 bases identical to TRBD1. This CDR3 is built from 14 residues. CDR1 and CDR2 (germline): LNHDA, SQIVND (reference sequence). The ends lost 2 bases at V and 8 bases at J; junction bases unmatched: 3. CDR3 sequence reads: CASSISDRGYEQFF. Here the CDR3 DNA reads TGTGCCAGTAGTATATCGGACAGGGGGTATGAGCAGTTCTTC.

For the CDR3, the DNA is TGTGCCAGCAGCTTAGGAGGCAGCAACACTGAAGCTTTCTTT. Encoded protein: CASSLGGSNTEAFF. The gene calls are TRBV7-6 and TRBJ1-1; D remains ambiguous. V shed 1 base and J shed 2 bases, with 8 bases lying between them. The CDR3 consists of 14 residues. Germline CDR1 reads SGHVS; CDR2 reads FNYEAQ.

The chain joins TRBV5-4 to TRBJ2-1; TRBD1 agrees at 7 bases. V lost 4 bases, J lost 8 bases, and 9 bases stayed unmatched. Per germline, CDR1 SGHNT and CDR2 YYREEE (reference sequence). The CDR3 is 14 residues long. CDR3 in amino acids: CASSLGGGKDEQFF. CDR3 DNA: TGTGCCAGCAGCCTAGGGGGCGGAAAGGATGAGCAGTTCTTC.

Here the CDR3 reads CASSLYEGAGYNEQFF. The CDR3 region has the DNA TGTGCCAGCAGTTTATACGAGGGGGCGGGATACAATGAGCAGTTCTTC. The rearrangement uses TRBV28 and TRBJ2-1; possibly TRBD1 for D (7 bases). The CDR3 spans 16 residues. The V and J ends lost 1 base and 4 bases respectively, with 14 bases between them. The V gene's germline CDR1 is MDHEN and CDR2 SYDVKM.

The chain joins TRBV6-5 to TRBJ1-1, with 8 nucleotides matching TRBD1. CDR1 is MNHEY, CDR2 SVGAGI, per germline. The CDR3 is 15 residues long. V lost 7 bases, J lost 0 bases, and 7 bases stayed unmatched. DNA for the CDR3: TGTGCCAGCACCACGGACAGGGCCCTGAACACTGAAGCTTTCTTT. Translating gives CASTTDRALNTEAFF.